This T cell receptor (beta chain) originates from a study of shared clonotypes between healthy human individuals. About the research overall: For every donor, three CD4 naive, three CD4 memory, two CD8 naive and one CD8 memory plates were used.

200 ng DNA, around 30,000 T cell genomes, went into each sorted-subset replicate PCR. This table comes from immunoSEQ multiplex PCR, and its TCRdb copy is limited to in-frame clones, with some not included. The repertoire holds 300,000 to 400,000 clones, around four fifths seen once, with 8% to 13% in the top ten. The sample taken for sequencing was memory CD4+ T cells sorted from blood. The subset was: CD45RA-negative fraction. The TCR sequence derives from a man aged 25 to 40 in good health.

The CDR3 bases are TGTGCCAGCAGCCCGGGACAAAATCAGCCCCAGCATTTT. Translation: CASSPGQNQPQHF. The chain recombines TRBV9 with TRBJ1-5, with D maybe TRBD1 (6 bases). Germline V gene data show CDR1 as SGDLS and CDR2 as YYNGEE. V was pared by 4 bases and J by 4 bases, with 9 bases between. The CDR3 covers 13 residues.